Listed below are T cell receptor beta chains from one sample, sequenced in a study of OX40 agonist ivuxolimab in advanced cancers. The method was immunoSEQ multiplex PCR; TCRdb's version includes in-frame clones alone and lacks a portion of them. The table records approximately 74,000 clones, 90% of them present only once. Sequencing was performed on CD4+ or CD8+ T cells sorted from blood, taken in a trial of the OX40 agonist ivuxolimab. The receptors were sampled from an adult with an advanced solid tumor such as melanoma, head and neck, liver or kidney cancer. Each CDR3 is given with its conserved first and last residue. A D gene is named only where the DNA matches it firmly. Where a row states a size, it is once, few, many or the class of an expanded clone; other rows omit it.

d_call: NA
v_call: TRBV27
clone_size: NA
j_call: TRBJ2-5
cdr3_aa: CASSRETGETQYF
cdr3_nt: TGTGCCAGCAGTCGGGAGACAGGAGAGACCCAGTACTTC

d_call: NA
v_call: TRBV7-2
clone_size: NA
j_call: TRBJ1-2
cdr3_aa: CASSLWAAGTYGYTF
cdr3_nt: TGTGCCAGCAGCTTATGGGCTGCCGGGACCTATGGCTACACCTTC

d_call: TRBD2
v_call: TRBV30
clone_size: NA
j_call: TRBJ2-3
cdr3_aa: CAWGTLAGRTDTQYF
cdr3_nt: TGTGCCTGGGGAACCCTAGCGGGACGCACAGATACGCAGTATTTT

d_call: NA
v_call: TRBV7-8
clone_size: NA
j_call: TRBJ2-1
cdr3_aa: CASSLVGGPRANEQFF
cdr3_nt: TGTGCCAGCAGCTTAGTAGGGGGACCGCGGGCCAATGAGCAGTTCTTC

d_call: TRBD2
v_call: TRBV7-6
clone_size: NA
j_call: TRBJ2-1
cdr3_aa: CASSSRGLAGSYNEQFF
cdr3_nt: TGTGCCAGCAGCTCGAGGGGACTAGCGGGCTCCTACAATGAGCAGTTCTTC

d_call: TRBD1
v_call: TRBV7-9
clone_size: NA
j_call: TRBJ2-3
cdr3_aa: CASSYRQGVSTDTQYF
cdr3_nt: TGTGCCAGCAGCTACAGACAGGGAGTAAGCACAGATACGCAGTATTTT

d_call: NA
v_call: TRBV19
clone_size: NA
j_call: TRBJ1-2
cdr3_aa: CASIPPGKGGGYTF
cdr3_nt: TGTGCCAGTATCCCCCCTGGAAAGGGAGGAGGCTACACCTTC

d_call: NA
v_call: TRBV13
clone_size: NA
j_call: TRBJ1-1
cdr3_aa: CASLKWGPYTEAFF
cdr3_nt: TGTGCCAGCTTAAAGTGGGGGCCCTACACTGAAGCTTTCTTT

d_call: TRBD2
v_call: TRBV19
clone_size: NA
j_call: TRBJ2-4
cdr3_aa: CASGGGILAKNIQYF
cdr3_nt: TGTGCCAGTGGGGGAGGGATTCTAGCCAAAAACATTCAGTACTTC

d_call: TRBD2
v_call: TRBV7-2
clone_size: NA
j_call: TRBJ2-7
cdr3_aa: CASSLESGRLAEQYF
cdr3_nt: TGTGCCAGCAGCTTAGAAAGCGGGAGACTGGCCGAGCAGTACTTC

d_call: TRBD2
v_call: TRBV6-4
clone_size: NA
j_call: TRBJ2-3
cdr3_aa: CASSEASGYTQYF
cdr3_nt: TGTGCCAGCAGTGAAGCTAGCGGTTATACGCAGTATTTT

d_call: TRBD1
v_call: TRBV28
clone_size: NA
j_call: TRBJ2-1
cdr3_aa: CASSDRVNEQFF
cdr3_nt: TGTGCCAGCAGTGACAGGGTCAATGAGCAGTTCTTC

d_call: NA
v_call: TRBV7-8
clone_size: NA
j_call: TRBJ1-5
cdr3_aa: CASSGGAWSQPQHF
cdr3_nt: TGTGCCAGCAGCGGGGGGGCGTGGAGTCAGCCCCAGCATTTT

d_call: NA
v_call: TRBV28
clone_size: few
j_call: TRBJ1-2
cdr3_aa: CASSFIAVNYGYTF
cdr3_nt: TGTGCCAGCAGTTTCATCGCGGTTAACTATGGCTACACCTTC

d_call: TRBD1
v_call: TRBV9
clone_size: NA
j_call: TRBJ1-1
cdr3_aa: CASSPRGRGSTEAFF
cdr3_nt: TGTGCCAGCAGCCCCAGGGGGAGGGGAAGCACTGAAGCTTTCTTT

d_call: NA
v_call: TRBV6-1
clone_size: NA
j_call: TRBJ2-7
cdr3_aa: CASSDFRGEQYF
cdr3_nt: TGTGCCAGCAGTGACTTCAGGGGTGAGCAGTACTTC

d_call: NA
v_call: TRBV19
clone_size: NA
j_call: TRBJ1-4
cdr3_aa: CASSTLEGKLFF
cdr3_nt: TGTGCCAGTAGTACTTTAGAGGGGAAACTGTTTTTT

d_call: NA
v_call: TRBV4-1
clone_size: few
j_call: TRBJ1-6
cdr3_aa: CASSQAPLGYNSPLHF
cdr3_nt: TGCGCCAGCAGCCAAGCCCCACTGGGGTATAATTCACCCCTCCACTTT

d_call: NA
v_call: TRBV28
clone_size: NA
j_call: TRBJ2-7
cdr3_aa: CASLNDYEQYF
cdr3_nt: TGTGCCAGCTTGAATGACTACGAGCAGTACTTC